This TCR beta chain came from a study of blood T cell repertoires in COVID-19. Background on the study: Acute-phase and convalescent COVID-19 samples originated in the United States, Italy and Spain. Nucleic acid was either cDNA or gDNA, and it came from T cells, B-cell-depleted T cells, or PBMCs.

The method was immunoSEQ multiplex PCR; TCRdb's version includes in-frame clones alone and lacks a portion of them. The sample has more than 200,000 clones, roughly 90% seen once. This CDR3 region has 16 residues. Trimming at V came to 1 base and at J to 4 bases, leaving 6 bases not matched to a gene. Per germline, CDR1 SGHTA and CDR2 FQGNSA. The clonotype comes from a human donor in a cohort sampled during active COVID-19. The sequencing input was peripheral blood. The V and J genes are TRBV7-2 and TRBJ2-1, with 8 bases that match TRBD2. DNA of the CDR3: TGTGCCAGCAGCTTAGATACAGCGGGAGCGTACAATGAGCAGTTCTTC. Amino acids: CASSLDTAGAYNEQFF.